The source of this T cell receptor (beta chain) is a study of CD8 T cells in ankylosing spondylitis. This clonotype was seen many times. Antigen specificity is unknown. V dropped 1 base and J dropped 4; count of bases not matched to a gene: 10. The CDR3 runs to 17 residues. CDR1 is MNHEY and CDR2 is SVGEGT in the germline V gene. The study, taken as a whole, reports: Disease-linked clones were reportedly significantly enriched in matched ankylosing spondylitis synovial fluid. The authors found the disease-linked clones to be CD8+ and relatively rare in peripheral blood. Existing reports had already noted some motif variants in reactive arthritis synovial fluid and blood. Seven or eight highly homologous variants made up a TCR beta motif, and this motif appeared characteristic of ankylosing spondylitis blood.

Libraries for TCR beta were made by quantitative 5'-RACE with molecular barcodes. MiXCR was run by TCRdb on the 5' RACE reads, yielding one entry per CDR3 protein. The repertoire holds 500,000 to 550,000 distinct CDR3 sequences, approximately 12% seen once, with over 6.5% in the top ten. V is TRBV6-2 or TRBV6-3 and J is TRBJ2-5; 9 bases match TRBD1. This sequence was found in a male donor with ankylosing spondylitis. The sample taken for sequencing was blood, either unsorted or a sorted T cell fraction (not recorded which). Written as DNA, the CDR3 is TGTGCCAGCAGTTACTTGACCGGGACAGGGCGAGGAGAGACCCAGTACTTC. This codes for CASSYLTGTGRGETQYF.